This T cell receptor (beta chain) derives from a study of OX40 agonist ivuxolimab in advanced cancers. Background for the entire study: The costimulatory receptor OX40 (CD134) was targeted by ivuxolimab, a fully human IgG2 agonistic monoclonal antibody. Partial responses occurred in three dose-escalation patients, of whom one had hepatocellular carcinoma and two had cutaneous melanoma. In the dose-escalation cohort, roughly 82% of patients were male, and the mean age was 60 years with a range of about 20 to 80. The point of sequencing TCRbeta in the periphery was to test whether ivuxolimab changed TCR sequence diversity and drove clonal T-cell expansion. The paper reports the monotherapy dose-escalation portion (N of about 52 patients) of the phase I ivuxolimab trial. Of the roughly 54 patients in dose escalation, around 20 had hepatocellular carcinoma, some 15 had melanoma, 9 had renal cell carcinoma and 9 had head and neck cancer. Intravenous ivuxolimab was administered to patients every 2 weeks at six dose levels: 0.01, 0.1, 0.3, 1.5, 3 and 10 mg/kg. Prior anti-PD-1, anti-PD-L1 or anti-CTLA-4 therapy was permitted, and checkpoint inhibitors had been received by under 50% of dose-escalation patients. Results and caveats for the whole study, not just this receptor: At doses of 0.1 to 3.0 mg/kg, clonal expansion of both CD4+ and CD8+ blood T cells was observed from baseline to week 6. On average, CD8+ T cells showed more expanded clones than CD4+ T cells after ivuxolimab. Which antigens the clonally expanded peripheral T cells were specific for was not determined. Low levels of normalized T-cell clonal expansion were also seen in some nonresponding patients. Partial responders in the 0.1-3.0 mg/kg groups had among the lowest normalized peripheral clonal expansion, especially among CD8+ T cells.

Patients with a history of autoimmune disease or receiving systemic immunosuppression were excluded from the trial. Peripheral blood for TCR sequencing was drawn from every dose cohort at baseline, at cycle 4 day 1 and at cycle 7 day 1. Samples came from an open-label, multicenter, first-in-human phase I dose-escalation trial of ivuxolimab. The trial enrolled adults with locally advanced or metastatic head and neck squamous cell, hepatocellular, melanoma or renal cell carcinoma. CD4+ and CD8+ T cells were sorted separately from peripheral blood before TCR sequencing. For sequencing of the TCRbeta CDR3 region, genomic DNA was extracted from the sorted cells. The immunoSEQ Assay was used for sequencing of TCRbeta CDR3 regions. Not all clones reach the TCRdb copy of this immuneACCESS table, which keeps in-frame sequences only. Checked studies attribute under half of the gap to unresolved V genes and leave the rest unexplained. In all, the sample holds approximately 52,000 clones, and 65% to 85% of those were seen once. Of the sample, more than 0.95% falls within the top ten clones.

V is clipped by 4 bases and J by 2 bases, and the sequence between their germline boundaries is 9 bases long. The CDR3 holds 14 amino acids from the cysteine to the phenylalanine. The sequence is cut down to CDR3 DNA, 42 bases in frame from base 1. As encoded in the germline V gene (reference sequence), CDR1 is LNHDA while CDR2 is SQIVND. About this clone: The specificity of this receptor is unknown. Per-base qualities were not stored, and no clone one base away is much larger.

The receptor was isolated from an adult with an advanced solid tumor such as melanoma, head and neck, liver or kidney cancer. The receptor chain draws on TRBV19 and TRBJ1-5; the D gene is perhaps TRBD1, on 5 matching bases. Specimen: CD4+ or CD8+ T cells sorted from blood, collected in a trial of the OX40 agonist ivuxolimab. Here is the DNA: TGTGCCAGTAGTAACACAGGTGGCAATCAGCCCCAGCATTTT. Its translation reads: CASSNTGGNQPQHF.